The source of this TCR beta chain is a study of T-cell reconstitution after alpha-beta-depleted transplantation in children. Using unique molecular identifiers, the investigators prepared the TCRbeta library. Each CDR3 protein is one row after TCRdb ran MiXCR on the PCR reads. The data show 400,000 to 550,000 distinct CDR3 sequences, with more than 9% seen just once and about 2% held by the top ten. Deletions cut 0 bases from V and 4 bases from J, with 7 bases between. Germline V lookup: CDR1 SGHRS, CDR2 YFSETQ. CDR3 length: 14 residues. This clonotype was found many times. The material sequenced was PBMCs, taken before TCRalphabeta/CD19-depleted stem cell transplant. The rearrangement links TRBV5-1 to TRBJ2-2; either TRBD1 or TRBD2 may fit D (5 bases each). The TCR was taken from a child aged 2 to 10 with inherited bone marrow failure, due to receive a stem cell transplant. CDR3 sequence: CASSLGGRTGELFF. Written as DNA, the CDR3 is TGCGCCAGCAGCTTGGGGGGACGCACCGGGGAGCTGTTTTTT.